A single sample is the source of the 26 T cell receptor beta chains below, sequenced in a study of long-term antiretroviral therapy in people with HIV. At survey level, the immunoSEQ assay was run in its v3.0 version. Using immunoSEQ multiplex PCR, the repertoire was profiled, and TCRdb retains in-frame clones only, with some absent. Of tens of thousands of clones in the sample, about 89% were seen once. The specimen comprised unsorted PBMCs, sampled around 2.7 years after starting antiretroviral therapy. Every receptor here comes from a woman in her fifties or sixties with HIV.

V usage is TRBV19 and J usage is TRBJ2-7, with a possible D match to TRBD1 (5 bases). The germline V gene has CDR1 LNHDA and CDR2 SQIVND (reference sequence). Trimming shortened V by 3 bases and J by 2 bases, and 23 bases separated the two germline ends. The CDR3 spans 18 residues. In DNA form, the CDR3 reads TGTGCCAGTAGTATCAGGGATGATAAGGCAGGGTCAACCTACGAGCAGTACTTC. Its protein is CASSIRDDKAGSTYEQYF.

This rearrangement joins TRBV18 to TRBJ2-7; D may be TRBD1 (7 bases). Trimming shortened V by 4 bases and J by 4 bases, and 14 bases separated the two germline ends. The germline CDR1 and CDR2 sequences are KGHSH and LQKENI. The CDR3 runs 14 residues. The CDR3 coding sequence is TGTGCCAGCTCACTGTCGGAGGGGGCGTACGAGCAGTACTTC. As protein: CASSLSEGAYEQYF.

The chain joins TRBV2 to TRBJ2-7; D gene unclear. Germline values: CDR1 SNHLY, CDR2 FYNNEI. The germline V and J ends were trimmed by 8 bases and 1 base, with 15 bases remaining between them. The CDR3 contains 14 residues. The CDR3 reads CASLNEVLSYEQYF. The CDR3 coding sequence is TGTGCCAGCTTAAACGAGGTGCTATCCTACGAGCAGTACTTC.

The V and J genes are TRBV7-3 and TRBJ2-1, with no clear D. The germline V gene has CDR1 SGHTA and CDR2 FQGTGA. This CDR3 has 13 amino acids. With 0 bases removed from V and 6 bases from J, the gap between germline ends came to 6 bases. CDR3 residues: CASSLTASNEQFF. The DNA for the CDR3 is TGTGCCAGCAGCTTAACAGCCTCCAATGAGCAGTTCTTC.

The chain carries TRBV19 and TRBJ2-7; D is uncertain. The V end was cut by 8 bases, the J end by 4 bases, with 15 bases between. Germline loops: CDR1 LNHDA, CDR2 SQIVND (reference sequence). The CDR3 covers 13 residues. CDR3 loop: CASGGIELYEQYF. Written as DNA, the CDR3 is TGTGCCAGTGGCGGCATAGAGTTGTACGAGCAGTACTTC.

This chain connects TRBV25-1 to TRBJ1-4, with TRBD1 identical over 8 bases. The CDR3 is 15 residues long. V was pared by 2 bases and J by 5 bases, with 4 bases of the junction left unmatched. Germline-derived CDR1 and CDR2 are MGHDK and SYGVNS. CDR3 DNA: TGTGCCAGCAGTGAACGTAGGACAGGGAATGAAAAACTGTTTTTT. Translation gives CASSERRTGNEKLFF. The full variable domain, its missing parts supplied by reference TRBV25-1 and TRBJ1-4, is EADIYQTPRYLVIGTGKKITLECSQTMGHDKMYWYQQDPGMELHLIHYSYGVNSTEKGDLSSESTVSRIRTEHFPLTLESARPSHTSQYLCASSERRTGNEKLFFGSGTQLSVL.

The CDR3: CASRPSDQETQYF. CDR3 in DNA: TGTGCCAGCAGACCTAGCGACCAAGAGACCCAGTACTTC. The gene calls are TRBV27 and TRBJ2-5; TRBD2 might be the D (6 bases). V was trimmed by 6 bases and J by 0 bases, leaving 8 bases between them. The germline V gene encodes CDR1 MNHEY and CDR2 SMNVEV (reference sequence). The CDR3 covers 13 residues.

The chain links TRBV18 to TRBJ2-4, with 10 bases fitting TRBD2. V was pared by 3 bases and J by 6 bases, with 11 bases of the junction left unmatched. This CDR3 spans 17 amino acids. The germline V gene has CDR1 KGHSH and CDR2 LQKENI. The DNA for the CDR3 is TGTGCCAGCTCACCGGCGGGAGCGGGAGGGCTTGGAAACATTCAGTACTTC. Translation gives CASSPAGAGGLGNIQYF.

This clone was seen just once. The genes are TRBV7-2 and TRBJ2-7; TRBD2 agrees at 11 bases. CDR3 length: 17 amino acids. Per the germline V gene, CDR1 is SGHTA and CDR2 is FQGNSA. V trimming: 1 base; J trimming: 3 bases; junction bases outside the gene matches: 8. CDR3 in amino acids: CASSLVGLAGGFYEQYF. In DNA form, the CDR3 reads TGTGCCAGCAGCTTAGTTGGCCTAGCGGGAGGATTCTACGAGCAGTACTTC.

The chain carries TRBV11-2 and TRBJ1-5; tentative D call: TRBD1 (5 bases). V shed 6 bases and J shed 11 bases, with 14 bases lying between them. This CDR3 spans 12 amino acids. CDR1 and CDR2 from the germline V gene are SGHAT and FQNNGV. DNA of the CDR3: TGTGCCAGCAGTGGGACGGCCAAGTCCCAGCATTTT. It translates to CASSGTAKSQHF. Full variable domain (outside the CDR3, taken from reference TRBV11-2 and TRBJ1-5): EAGVAQSPRYKIIEKRQSVAFWCNPISGHATLYWYQQILGQGPKLLIQFQNNGVVDDSQLPKDRFSAERLKGVDSTLKIQPAKLEDSAVYLCASSGTAKSQHFGDGTRLSIL.

This chain uses TRBV2 with TRBJ2-7; D is ambiguous. This CDR3 region has 14 residues. Germline V gene lookup returns CDR1 SNHLY and CDR2 FYNNEI. The V and J ends lost 3 bases and 2 bases respectively, with 11 bases between them. CDR3 region: CASSEATSTYEQYF. Here the CDR3 DNA reads TGTGCCAGCAGTGAGGCAACAAGTACCTACGAGCAGTACTTC.

This clone has a single count. CDR3: CASSITGGRETQYF. The CDR3, as DNA: TGTGCCAGTAGTATTACGGGAGGACGAGAGACCCAGTACTTC. This rearrangement joins TRBV19 to TRBJ2-5; 7 bases map to TRBD2. The J segment lost 4 bases and the V segment lost 3 bases, leaving 5 bases of the junction unmatched. Per germline, CDR1 LNHDA and CDR2 SQIVND (reference sequence). The CDR3 sequence is 14 residues long.

V gene TRBV6-4 combines with J gene TRBJ2-1; no clear D. This CDR3 region has 11 residues. The V end was cut by 3 bases, the J end by 6 bases, with 3 bases between. CDR1 and CDR2 from the germline V gene are MRHNA and SNTAGT. The CDR3 spells CASSEGNEQFF. For the CDR3, the DNA is TGTGCCAGCAGTGAGGGCAATGAGCAGTTCTTC.

The chain combines TRBV5-1 with TRBJ2-6, with 11 nucleotides matching TRBD1. Germline V gene lookup returns CDR1 SGHRS and CDR2 YFSETQ. The junction had 10 bases not matched to a gene; V was cut back by 4 bases and J by 1 base. The CDR3 runs to 19 residues. The CDR3 DNA sequence: TGCGCCAGCAGCCCACGGACAGGGGGCGCCGAATCTGGGGCCAACGTCCTGACTTTC. It codes for CASSPRTGGAESGANVLTF. The whole variable domain, remainder taken from reference TRBV5-1 and TRBJ2-6, is KAGVTQTPRYLIKTRGQQVTLSCSPISGHRSVSWYQQTPGQGLQFLFEYFSETQRNKGNFPGRFSGRQFSNSRSEMNVSTLELGDSALYLCASSPRTGGAESGANVLTFGAGSRLTVL.

This chain joins TRBV18 and TRBJ2-3, with D unclear. The CDR3 contains 11 residues. Germline-derived CDR1 and CDR2 are KGHSH and LQKENI. The ends were cut back, 3 bases at V and 8 bases at J, with 6 bases in the middle. CDR3 in amino acids: CASSPMGTQYF. DNA for the CDR3: TGTGCCAGCTCACCTATGGGTACGCAGTATTTT.

The chain recombines TRBV19 with TRBJ2-1; possibly TRBD1 or TRBD2 for D (5 bases each). The CDR3 loop spans 15 amino acids. The germline V gene encodes CDR1 LNHDA and CDR2 SQIVND (reference sequence). V was clipped by 6 bases and J by 2 bases, with 14 bases between them. The CDR3 coding sequence is TGTGCCAGTAGGGCCCGGGACGGAACCTACAATGAGCAGTTCTTC. Protein product: CASRARDGTYNEQFF.

The chain couples TRBV28 to TRBJ1-2, with TRBD1 identical over 7 bases. CDR1 and CDR2 (germline): MDHEN, SYDVKM. J gave up 4 bases and V 7 bases, and 9 bases lay outside the gene matches. The CDR3 extends over 14 amino acids. The CDR3 DNA is TGTGCCAGCACCGTGGACAGGATCTTCTATGGCTACACCTTC. Amino acid sequence: CASTVDRIFYGYTF.

The V gene is TRBV28, the J gene TRBJ2-3, with 9 bases that match TRBD2. V gave up 2 bases and J gave up 4 bases; unmatched junction bases: 7. There are 16 residues in the CDR3. Germline V gene data show CDR1 as MDHEN and CDR2 as SYDVKM. CDR3 sequence reads: CASSLSTSGRADTQYF. CDR3 nucleotides: TGTGCCAGCAGTTTAAGTACTAGCGGGCGCGCAGATACGCAGTATTTT.

This chain connects TRBV7-2 to TRBJ2-2, with TRBD1 identical over 7 bases. The V and J ends lost 5 bases and 4 bases, in that order; junction bases with no gene match: 7. Germline values: CDR1 SGHTA, CDR2 FQGNSA. This CDR3 has 15 residues. The CDR3 sequence is CASSIYRGLTGELFF. CDR3 bases: TGTGCCAGCAGCATTTACAGGGGTCTCACCGGGGAGCTGTTTTTT. Full variable domain (missing parts from reference TRBV7-2 and TRBJ2-2): GAGVSQSPSNKVTEKGKDVELRCDPISGHTALYWYRQSLGQGLEFLIYFQGNSAPDKSGLPSDRFSAERTGGSVSTLTIQRTQQEDSAVYLCASSIYRGLTGELFFGEGSRLTVL.

The rearrangement joins TRBV4-1 to TRBJ1-2, with D unclear. The CDR3 runs 16 residues. V was clipped by 0 bases and J by 3 bases, with 14 bases between them. Germline CDR1 and CDR2: MGHRA and YSYEKL. DNA for the CDR3: TGCGCCAGCAGCCAAGATCTACCAGCTTCTTACTATGGCTACACCTTC. Translating it yields CASSQDLPASYYGYTF.

The chain is built from TRBV28 and TRBJ2-1; D unresolved. The CDR3 spans 13 residues. Trimming cost V 5 bases and J 6 bases, with 11 bases left between them. Germline V gene data show CDR1 as MDHEN and CDR2 as SYDVKM. The CDR3 region is CASSLQHGNEQFF. CDR3 bases: TGTGCCAGCAGTCTACAACACGGCAATGAGCAGTTCTTC.

The rearrangement joins TRBV5-5 to TRBJ2-1; TRBD2 is a possible D gene (6 bases). The CDR3 is made up of 14 amino acids. Germline CDR1 is SGHKS and CDR2 is YYEKEE (reference sequence). Trimming removed 0 bases at V and 8 bases at J, with 12 bases between. The CDR3 coding sequence is TGTGCCAGCAGCTTGGAGGCAGGGAGGCATGAGCAGTTCTTC. As protein: CASSLEAGRHEQFF.

CDR3 sequence reads: CASSWSGTRPTMEQFF. CDR3 sequence (DNA): TGTGCCAGCAGTTGGTCCGGGACTCGTCCCACAATGGAGCAGTTCTTC. The chain joins TRBV6-5 to TRBJ2-1, with a weak D call TRBD2 (6 bases). Germline lookup yields CDR1 MNHEY and CDR2 SVGAGI. The CDR3 runs to 16 residues. V was clipped by 4 bases and J by 10 bases, with 23 bases between them.

The genes are TRBV11-3 and TRBJ2-3; maybe TRBD2 (5 bases). CDR3 length: 15 residues. The germline V gene has CDR1 SGHNT and CDR2 YENEEA. Deletions cut 0 bases from V and 5 bases from J, with 12 bases between. The CDR3 DNA is TGTGCCAGCAGCTTAGATGGGCTCGGAGGAGATACGCAGTATTTT. Amino acids: CASSLDGLGGDTQYF.

This chain connects TRBV28 to TRBJ2-7, with unresolved D. Germline CDR1 is MDHEN and CDR2 is SYDVKM. The CDR3 covers 13 residues. V was cut by 3 bases and J by 4 bases, with 10 bases left in between. The CDR3 nucleotides are TGTGCCAGCAGTTTGGGCCTCCCATACGAGCAGTACTTC. It is translated as CASSLGLPYEQYF. Supplemented by reference TRBV28 and TRBJ2-7, the full variable domain reads DVKVTQSSRYLVKRTGEKVFLECVQDMDHENMFWYRQDPGLGLRLIYFSYDVKMKEKGDIPEGYSVSREKKERFSLILESASTNQTSMYLCASSLGLPYEQYFGPGTRLTVT.

The gene calls are TRBV5-1 and TRBJ2-7; 8 bases map to TRBD2. Losses at the gene ends were 7 bases for V and 0 bases for J; bases not matched to a gene: 6. Germline lookup yields CDR1 SGHRS and CDR2 YFSETQ. This CDR3 has 14 amino acids. The CDR3 loop is CASGPTSGSYEQYF. For the CDR3, the DNA is TGCGCCAGCGGGCCCACTAGCGGCTCCTACGAGCAGTACTTC.